The present T cell receptor (beta chain) was sequenced within a study of beta chain features in type 1 diabetes. Expressed TCRB transcripts got sequenced, as all isolated RNA was reverse transcribed. Some clones are missing from TCRdb's copy, which holds only in-frame ones; the method was immunoSEQ multiplex PCR. This sample yields roughly 230,000 clones, of which over 8.5% are seen a single time; about 0.037% belongs to the top ten. This clone has a handful of counts. The sequence was obtained from a woman aged 18-35 years in good health. The sequenced sample was naive CD4+ T cells from blood.

This chain's CDR3 is CASSIMQGRRETQYF. CDR3 DNA: TGTGCCAGTAGTATCATGCAGGGGCGCAGGGAGACCCAGTACTTC. The chain is built from TRBV19 and TRBJ2-5, with D perhaps TRBD1 (6 bases). The CDR3 spans 15 residues. Looked up from germline, CDR1 is LNHDA and CDR2 is SQIVND (reference sequence). Trimming took 3 bases from V and 5 from J, leaving 16 bases between them.